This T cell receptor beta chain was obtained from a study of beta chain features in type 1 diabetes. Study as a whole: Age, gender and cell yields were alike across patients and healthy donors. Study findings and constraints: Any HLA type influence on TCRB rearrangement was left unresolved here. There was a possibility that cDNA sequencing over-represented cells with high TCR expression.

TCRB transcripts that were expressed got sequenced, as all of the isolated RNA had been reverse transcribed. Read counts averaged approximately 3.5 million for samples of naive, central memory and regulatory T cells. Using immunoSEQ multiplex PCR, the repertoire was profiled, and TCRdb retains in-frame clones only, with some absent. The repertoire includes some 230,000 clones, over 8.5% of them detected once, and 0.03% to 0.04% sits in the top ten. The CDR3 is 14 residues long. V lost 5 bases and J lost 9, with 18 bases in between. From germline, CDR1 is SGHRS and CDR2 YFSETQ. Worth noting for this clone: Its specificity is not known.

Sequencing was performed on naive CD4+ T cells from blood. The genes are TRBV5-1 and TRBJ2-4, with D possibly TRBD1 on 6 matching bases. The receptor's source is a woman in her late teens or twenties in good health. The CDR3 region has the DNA TGCGCCAGCAGAAGCGATGGGGGCCGTGGCATTCAGTACTTC. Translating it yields CASRSDGGRGIQYF.